This T cell receptor beta chain emerged from a study of blood T cell repertoires in COVID-19. About the study: COVID-19 samples, acute and convalescent, were from the United States, Italy and Spain. The cDNA or gDNA used as material had been derived from T cells, B-cell-depleted T cells, or PBMCs.

Per the study methods: The authors estimated nucleated cell counts from reference gene primer amplification. Sequencing was performed with immunoSEQ multiplex PCR; in TCRdb, only in-frame clones are kept and a portion is missing. The V and J calls and clone size were taken over from that table, and D and trimming were inferred from the DNA. This sample yields approximately 100,000 clones, of which about four fifths are seen a single time; roughly 10% belongs to the top ten. This CDR3 comprises 17 residues. Germline CDR1 reads LNHNV; CDR2 reads YYDKDF (reference sequence). Deletions cut 1 base from V and 2 bases from J, with 17 bases between.

The chain combines TRBV15 with TRBJ2-5; no clear D gene. The sample taken for sequencing was peripheral blood. This clonotype was sampled from a human donor in a cohort sampled during active COVID-19. The CDR3 DNA is TGTGCCACCAGCAGAGTTCTTGGCGGAGAAGTTCAAGAGACCCAGTACTTC. Translation gives CATSRVLGGEVQETQYF.